The subject of this entry is one T cell receptor beta chain. Its antigen remains undetermined. Per-base qualities were not stored, and no clone one base away is much larger. This sample is drawn from a study of T cell changes during pregnancy in multiple sclerosis (dated by TCRdb to between 2018 and 2020). With regard to the full study: In women with multiple sclerosis, the researchers looked at how the T cell repertoire shifted as pregnancy progressed.

The protocol used for the library was the immunoSEQ multiplex PCR assay. TCRdb obtained this table from immuneACCESS and retained in-frame rearrangements with V and J assigned. These tables miss some clones; where compared with another copy, unresolved V genes account for less than half of the shortfall, and the remainder is unexplained. This sample comprises about 41,000 clones, 80% to 90% of them detected only once. The top ten clones comprise under 0.7% of the sample. Trimming takes 6 bases off V and 0 bases off J; junction bases not matched to a gene: 10. The CDR1 and CDR2 encoded by the germline V gene are MDHEN and SYDVKM. The CDR3 runs 16 residues from the cysteine to the phenylalanine. The DNA shown is the 48-base CDR3, in frame from base 1.

This receptor chain uses TRBV28 and TRBJ1-1, and 7 junction bases match TRBD1. Here the sequenced sample was CD4+ T cells from peripheral blood mononuclear cells, taken in the first trimester of pregnancy. This receptor was identified in a female donor with multiple sclerosis, enrolled in a pregnancy study. The CDR3: CASSAPGQKLNTEAFF. The sequenced DNA is TGTGCCAGCAGCGCCCCGGGACAGAAGTTGAACACTGAAGCTTTCTTT.